A selection of T cell receptor beta chains follows, all from one sample in a study of Ad26.COV2.S vaccination and SARS-CoV-2 variants. Clones were sequenced by immunoSEQ multiplex PCR, and TCRdb holds only the in-frame ones, with some missing. This table holds over 90,000 clones, around three quarters found once. The source material was peripheral blood, sampled after recovery from COVID-19. The source is a human donor who had recovered from COVID-19. The CDR3 runs from the conserved cysteine through the conserved F or W. The order of the fields is J gene, clone size, D gene, V gene, CDR3 protein, CDR3 DNA. A D gene is named only where the DNA matches it firmly. Only part of the rows carry a size: once, few, many, or a class if the clone is expanded.

j_call: TRBJ2-6; clone_size: NA; d_call: NA; v_call: TRBV6-2/TRBV6-3; cdr3_aa: CASSSGHTSGANVLTF; cdr3_nt: TGTGCCAGCAGCTCGGGGCACACCTCTGGGGCCAACGTCCTGACTTTC
j_call: TRBJ2-3; clone_size: NA; d_call: NA; v_call: TRBV2; cdr3_aa: CASSEGRYRTTDTQYF; cdr3_nt: TGTGCCAGCAGTGAAGGGCGCTACAGGACCACAGATACGCAGTATTTT
j_call: TRBJ2-3; clone_size: NA; d_call: TRBD2; v_call: TRBV3-1/TRBV3-2; cdr3_aa: CASSLSGGADTQYF; cdr3_nt: TGTGCCAGCAGCCTTAGCGGGGGGGCAGATACGCAGTATTTT
j_call: TRBJ2-3; clone_size: NA; d_call: TRBD2; v_call: TRBV30; cdr3_aa: CAWGSGLADVATQYF; cdr3_nt: TGTGCCTGGGGGAGTGGACTAGCTGACGTAGCTACGCAGTATTTT
j_call: TRBJ2-7; clone_size: NA; d_call: NA; v_call: TRBV10-2; cdr3_aa: CASSRTPYEQYF; cdr3_nt: TGCGCCAGCAGTAGGACACCCTACGAGCAGTACTTC
j_call: TRBJ2-1; clone_size: NA; d_call: NA; v_call: TRBV5-1; cdr3_aa: CASSLQGGFYNEQFF; cdr3_nt: TGCGCCAGCAGCTTGCAGGGGGGTTTCTACAATGAGCAGTTCTTC
j_call: TRBJ1-5; clone_size: few; d_call: NA; v_call: TRBV14; cdr3_aa: CASSQDNQPQHF; cdr3_nt: TGTGCCAGCAGCCAAGATAATCAGCCCCAGCATTTT
j_call: TRBJ2-1; clone_size: NA; d_call: NA; v_call: TRBV6-6; cdr3_aa: CASSYPDTSSYNEQFF; cdr3_nt: TGTGCCAGCAGTTACCCGGACACGAGCTCCTACAATGAGCAGTTCTTC
j_call: TRBJ2-1; clone_size: NA; d_call: NA; v_call: TRBV11-3; cdr3_aa: CASSLDVSRGNEQFF; cdr3_nt: TGTGCCAGCAGCTTAGATGTTAGCAGGGGTAATGAGCAGTTCTTC
j_call: TRBJ1-1; clone_size: NA; d_call: NA; v_call: TRBV19; cdr3_aa: CASTGPLEAFF; cdr3_nt: TGTGCCAGTACCGGGCCCCTTGAAGCTTTCTTT
j_call: TRBJ2-2; clone_size: few; d_call: NA; v_call: TRBV3-1/TRBV3-2; cdr3_aa: CASRPAENTGELFF; cdr3_nt: TGTGCCAGCAGACCGGCAGAGAACACCGGGGAGCTGTTTTTT
j_call: TRBJ2-1; clone_size: NA; d_call: TRBD2; v_call: TRBV5-4; cdr3_aa: CASSLGTSGGNNEQFF; cdr3_nt: TGTGCCAGCAGCTTGGGGACTAGCGGGGGTAACAATGAGCAGTTCTTC
j_call: TRBJ2-1; clone_size: once; d_call: NA; v_call: TRBV6-1; cdr3_aa: CASSEEARGSYNEQFF; cdr3_nt: TGTGCCAGCAGTGAAGAGGCCAGGGGATCCTACAATGAGCAGTTCTTC
j_call: TRBJ1-1; clone_size: NA; d_call: NA; v_call: TRBV6-1; cdr3_aa: CASSENAEAFF; cdr3_nt: TGTGCCAGCAGTGAAAATGCTGAAGCTTTCTTT
j_call: TRBJ1-3; clone_size: NA; d_call: NA; v_call: TRBV4-1; cdr3_aa: CASSQDSWVSGNTIYF; cdr3_nt: TGCGCCAGCAGCCAAGATAGCTGGGTCTCTGGAAACACCATATATTTT
j_call: TRBJ1-2; clone_size: NA; d_call: NA; v_call: TRBV5-5; cdr3_aa: CASSLEAGAGYTF; cdr3_nt: TGTGCCAGCAGCTTGGAGGCGGGGGCCGGCTACACCTTC
j_call: TRBJ1-2; clone_size: NA; d_call: NA; v_call: TRBV12-3/TRBV12-4; cdr3_aa: CASSSQIGYTF; cdr3_nt: TGTGCCAGCAGTTCCCAGATTGGCTACACCTTC
j_call: TRBJ2-1; clone_size: NA; d_call: NA; v_call: TRBV7-2; cdr3_aa: CASSPVPGTYSYNEQFF; cdr3_nt: TGTGCCAGCAGCCCGGTCCCTGGGACCTACTCCTACAATGAGCAGTTCTTC
j_call: TRBJ1-5; clone_size: NA; d_call: NA; v_call: TRBV19; cdr3_aa: CASSFTGNQPQHF; cdr3_nt: TGTGCCAGTAGTTTCACAGGTAATCAGCCCCAGCATTTT
j_call: TRBJ2-7; clone_size: NA; d_call: TRBD1; v_call: TRBV5-5; cdr3_aa: CASRYATGAPSYEQYF; cdr3_nt: TGTGCCAGCAGATATGCGACAGGGGCCCCCTCCTACGAGCAGTACTTC
j_call: TRBJ2-5; clone_size: once; d_call: NA; v_call: TRBV6-2/TRBV6-3; cdr3_aa: CASSYAGWETQYF; cdr3_nt: TGTGCCAGCAGTTACGCGGGGTGGGAGACCCAGTACTTC
j_call: TRBJ2-1; clone_size: NA; d_call: NA; v_call: TRBV7-2; cdr3_aa: CASRQSQFGEQFF; cdr3_nt: TGTGCCAGCAGGCAATCACAGTTCGGTGAGCAGTTCTTC
j_call: TRBJ2-3; clone_size: NA; d_call: TRBD2; v_call: TRBV11-2; cdr3_aa: CASSLASGGTDTQYF; cdr3_nt: TGTGCCAGCAGCTTAGCTAGCGGGGGGACAGATACGCAGTATTTT
j_call: TRBJ1-1; clone_size: NA; d_call: NA; v_call: TRBV7-9; cdr3_aa: CASSLVGVQDLTEAFF; cdr3_nt: TGTGCCAGCAGCTTAGTGGGCGTACAGGATCTAACTGAAGCTTTCTTT
j_call: TRBJ2-3; clone_size: NA; d_call: TRBD2; v_call: TRBV5-1; cdr3_aa: CASRSGGADTQYF; cdr3_nt: TGCGCCAGCAGATCGGGGGGGGCAGATACGCAGTATTTT
j_call: TRBJ1-1; clone_size: NA; d_call: NA; v_call: TRBV10-2; cdr3_aa: CASSDGQTGEAFF; cdr3_nt: TGCGCCAGCAGCGATGGACAGACCGGAGAAGCTTTCTTT
j_call: TRBJ2-2; clone_size: NA; d_call: NA; v_call: TRBV23-1; cdr3_aa: CASIWQGGELFF; cdr3_nt: TGCGCCAGCATCTGGCAAGGCGGGGAGCTGTTTTTT
j_call: TRBJ2-3; clone_size: NA; d_call: NA; v_call: TRBV19; cdr3_aa: CASQETGNLYGTDTQYF; cdr3_nt: TGTGCCAGTCAGGAAACGGGGAACCTTTATGGCACAGATACGCAGTATTTT
j_call: TRBJ2-5; clone_size: once; d_call: NA; v_call: TRBV5-1; cdr3_aa: CASSPLGASQETQYF; cdr3_nt: TGCGCCAGCAGCCCCCTTGGAGCGAGCCAAGAGACCCAGTACTTC
j_call: TRBJ2-1; clone_size: NA; d_call: NA; v_call: TRBV6-5; cdr3_aa: CASSFLVGGGGNEQFF; cdr3_nt: TGTGCCAGCAGTTTCCTAGTGGGGGGGGGCGGCAATGAGCAGTTCTTC
j_call: TRBJ1-4; clone_size: NA; d_call: NA; v_call: TRBV5-6; cdr3_aa: CASSERRGPAEKLFF; cdr3_nt: TGTGCCAGCAGCGAACGACGGGGACCCGCGGAAAAACTGTTTTTT
j_call: TRBJ2-3; clone_size: NA; d_call: NA; v_call: TRBV5-1; cdr3_aa: CASSLAEGGLTDTQYF; cdr3_nt: TGCGCCAGCAGCTTGGCCGAGGGGGGGCTGACAGATACGCAGTATTTT
j_call: TRBJ1-5; clone_size: NA; d_call: NA; v_call: TRBV6-6; cdr3_aa: CASRTRQAGQPQHF; cdr3_nt: TGTGCCAGCCGCACTCGACAGGCGGGTCAGCCCCAGCATTTT
j_call: TRBJ1-4; clone_size: NA; d_call: TRBD1; v_call: TRBV28; cdr3_aa: CASGQGREKLFF; cdr3_nt: TGTGCCAGCGGACAGGGGCGGGAAAAACTGTTTTTT
j_call: TRBJ1-4; clone_size: NA; d_call: TRBD1; v_call: TRBV10-3; cdr3_aa: CAISHGTENEKLFF; cdr3_nt: TGTGCCATCAGCCACGGGACAGAGAATGAAAAACTGTTTTTT
j_call: TRBJ2-3; clone_size: NA; d_call: TRBD2; v_call: TRBV24-1; cdr3_aa: CATSDFSASGASQLDTQYF; cdr3_nt: TGTGCCACCAGTGATTTTTCGGCTAGCGGGGCATCCCAGCTAGATACGCAGTATTTT
j_call: TRBJ1-4; clone_size: NA; d_call: NA; v_call: TRBV30; cdr3_aa: CAWSAGHRSKLFF; cdr3_nt: TGTGCCTGGAGTGCGGGACACCGATCAAAACTGTTTTTT
j_call: TRBJ2-2; clone_size: NA; d_call: NA; v_call: TRBV2; cdr3_aa: CASSQQGSQTGELFF; cdr3_nt: TGTGCCAGCAGTCAGCAGGGATCCCAAACCGGGGAGCTGTTTTTT
j_call: TRBJ2-5; clone_size: NA; d_call: TRBD1; v_call: TRBV5-1; cdr3_aa: CASSLVQGANQETQYF; cdr3_nt: TGCGCCAGCAGCTTGGTCCAGGGGGCCAACCAAGAGACCCAGTACTTC
j_call: TRBJ2-5; clone_size: NA; d_call: NA; v_call: TRBV11-2; cdr3_aa: CASSFEGLETQYF; cdr3_nt: TGTGCCAGCAGCTTTGAGGGACTAGAGACCCAGTACTTC
j_call: TRBJ2-1; clone_size: NA; d_call: NA; v_call: TRBV21-1; cdr3_aa: CASSNYRGNEQFF; cdr3_nt: TGTGCCAGCAGCAACTATCGGGGCAATGAGCAGTTCTTC
j_call: TRBJ1-5; clone_size: NA; d_call: NA; v_call: TRBV18; cdr3_aa: CASSRGGIDNQPQHF; cdr3_nt: TGTGCCAGCTCACGGGGGGGTATAGACAATCAGCCCCAGCATTTT
j_call: TRBJ1-1; clone_size: NA; d_call: NA; v_call: TRBV11-2; cdr3_aa: CASAKERVNTEAFF; cdr3_nt: TGTGCCAGCGCCAAAGAACGGGTGAACACTGAAGCTTTCTTT
j_call: TRBJ2-4; clone_size: NA; d_call: TRBD1; v_call: TRBV6-2/TRBV6-3; cdr3_aa: CASSAPGQINIQYF; cdr3_nt: TGTGCCAGCAGTGCTCCGGGACAGATAAACATTCAGTACTTC
j_call: TRBJ1-5; clone_size: NA; d_call: NA; v_call: TRBV30; cdr3_aa: CAWSVGSGNQPQHF; cdr3_nt: TGTGCCTGGAGTGTCGGGTCAGGCAATCAGCCCCAGCATTTT
j_call: TRBJ1-1; clone_size: many; d_call: NA; v_call: TRBV2; cdr3_aa: CASSADTSSNTEAFF; cdr3_nt: TGTGCCAGCAGCGCCGACACCAGTTCAAACACTGAAGCTTTCTTT
j_call: TRBJ1-1; clone_size: NA; d_call: TRBD1; v_call: TRBV9; cdr3_aa: CASSLLPGQGGTEAFF; cdr3_nt: TGTGCCAGCAGCTTATTACCGGGACAGGGAGGGACTGAAGCTTTCTTT
j_call: TRBJ2-2; clone_size: NA; d_call: NA; v_call: TRBV6-5; cdr3_aa: CASSRTPPNTGELFF; cdr3_nt: TGTGCCAGCAGTAGGACTCCCCCGAACACCGGGGAGCTGTTTTTT
j_call: TRBJ1-5; clone_size: NA; d_call: TRBD1; v_call: TRBV6-1; cdr3_aa: CASSETGIGNQPQHF; cdr3_nt: TGTGCCAGCAGTGAGACAGGGATTGGCAATCAGCCCCAGCATTTT
j_call: TRBJ2-7; clone_size: NA; d_call: TRBD1; v_call: TRBV19; cdr3_aa: CASSSAGGNFYEQYF; cdr3_nt: TGTGCCAGTAGTTCAGCAGGGGGCAATTTCTACGAGCAGTACTTC
j_call: TRBJ1-2; clone_size: NA; d_call: NA; v_call: TRBV4-1; cdr3_aa: CASSQDGSVFGSANYGYTF; cdr3_nt: TGCGCCAGCAGCCAAGATGGAAGTGTGTTCGGCTCGGCTAACTATGGCTACACCTTC
j_call: TRBJ2-2; clone_size: few; d_call: NA; v_call: TRBV7-3; cdr3_aa: CASSLSDLVGELFF; cdr3_nt: TGTGCCAGCAGCTTATCGGATTTGGTGGGGGAGCTGTTTTTT
j_call: TRBJ1-5; clone_size: NA; d_call: NA; v_call: TRBV2; cdr3_aa: CASSEFGLHSNQPQHF; cdr3_nt: TGTGCCAGCAGTGAATTTGGACTTCATAGCAATCAGCCCCAGCATTTT
j_call: TRBJ2-3; clone_size: NA; d_call: TRBD2; v_call: TRBV10-3; cdr3_aa: CAISESGNGGKRDTQYF; cdr3_nt: TGTGCCATCAGTGAGTCGGGTAACGGGGGGAAGAGGGATACGCAGTATTTT
j_call: TRBJ2-3; clone_size: once; d_call: NA; v_call: TRBV11-3; cdr3_aa: CASSLGLSTDTQYF; cdr3_nt: TGTGCCAGCAGCTTAGGCCTTAGCACAGATACGCAGTATTTT